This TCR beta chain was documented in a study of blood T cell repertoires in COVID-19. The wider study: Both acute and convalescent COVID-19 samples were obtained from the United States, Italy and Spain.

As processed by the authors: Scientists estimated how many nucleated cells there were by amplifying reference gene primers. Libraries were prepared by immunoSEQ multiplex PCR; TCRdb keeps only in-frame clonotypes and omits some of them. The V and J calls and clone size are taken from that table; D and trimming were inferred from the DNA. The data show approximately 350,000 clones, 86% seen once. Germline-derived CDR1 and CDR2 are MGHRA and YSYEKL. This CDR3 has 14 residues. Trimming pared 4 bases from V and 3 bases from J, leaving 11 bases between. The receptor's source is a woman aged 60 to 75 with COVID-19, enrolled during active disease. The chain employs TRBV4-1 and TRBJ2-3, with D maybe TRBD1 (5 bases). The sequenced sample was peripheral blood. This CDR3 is CASSRLSGTDTQYF. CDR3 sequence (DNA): TGCGCCAGCAGCCGCCTTTCAGGGACAGATACGCAGTATTTT.